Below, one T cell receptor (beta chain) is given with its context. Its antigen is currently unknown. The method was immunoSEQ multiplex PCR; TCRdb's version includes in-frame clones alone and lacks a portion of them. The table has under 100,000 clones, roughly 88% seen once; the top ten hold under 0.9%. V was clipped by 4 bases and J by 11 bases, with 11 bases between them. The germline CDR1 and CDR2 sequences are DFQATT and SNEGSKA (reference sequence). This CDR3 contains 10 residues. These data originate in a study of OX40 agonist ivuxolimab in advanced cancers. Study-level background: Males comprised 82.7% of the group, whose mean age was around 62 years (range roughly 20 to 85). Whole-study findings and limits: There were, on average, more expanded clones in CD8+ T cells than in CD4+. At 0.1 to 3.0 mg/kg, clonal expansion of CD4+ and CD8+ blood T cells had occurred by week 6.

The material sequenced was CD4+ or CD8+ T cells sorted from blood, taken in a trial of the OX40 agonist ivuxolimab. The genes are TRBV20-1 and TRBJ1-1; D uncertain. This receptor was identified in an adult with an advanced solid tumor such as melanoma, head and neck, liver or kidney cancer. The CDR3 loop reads CSATKRTAFF. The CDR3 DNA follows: TGCAGTGCTACCAAGAGAACGGCTTTCTTT.